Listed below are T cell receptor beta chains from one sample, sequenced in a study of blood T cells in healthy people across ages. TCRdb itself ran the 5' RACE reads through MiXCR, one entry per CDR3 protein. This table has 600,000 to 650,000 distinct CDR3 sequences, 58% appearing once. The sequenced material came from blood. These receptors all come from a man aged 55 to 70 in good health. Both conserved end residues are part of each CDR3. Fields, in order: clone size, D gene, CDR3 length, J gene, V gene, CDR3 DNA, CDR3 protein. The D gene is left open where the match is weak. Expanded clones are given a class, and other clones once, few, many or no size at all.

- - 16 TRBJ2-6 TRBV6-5 TGTGCCAGCGCCTGGGACACCCTCTCTGGGGCCAACGTCCTGACTTTC CASAWDTLSGANVLTF
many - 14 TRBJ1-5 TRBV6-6 TGTGCCAGCAGTTACCTCAGGTGGGACCAGCCCCAGCATTTT CASSYLRWDQPQHF
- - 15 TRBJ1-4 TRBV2 TGTGCCAGCAGTGAGAGAGGGAAAGCTAATGAAAAACTGTTTTTT CASSERGKANEKLFF
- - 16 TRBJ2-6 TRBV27 TGTGCCAGCAGTTCTAGGGGGTTATCTGGGGCCAACGTCCTGACTTTC CASSSRGLSGANVLTF
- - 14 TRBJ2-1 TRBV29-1 TGCAGCGTTGAAGGGTATTCGTCCTACAATGAGCAGTTCTTC CSVEGYSSYNEQFF
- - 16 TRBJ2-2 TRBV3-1 TGTGCCAGCAGCCAAGATGGTGCGGGGAACACCGGGGAGCTGTTTTTT CASSQDGAGNTGELFF
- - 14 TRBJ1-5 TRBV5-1 TGCGCCAGCAGCCCGGACGCGAGCAATCAGCCCCAGCATTTT CASSPDASNQPQHF
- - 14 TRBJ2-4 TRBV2 TGTGCCAGCAGTGGACAGGCGGTAACAAACATTCAGTACTTC CASSGQAVTNIQYF
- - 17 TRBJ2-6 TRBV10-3 TGTGCCATCAGGGGTGATAACTCCATCTCTGGGGCCAACGTCCTGACTTTC CAIRGDNSISGANVLTF
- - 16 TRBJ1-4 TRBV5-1 TGCGCCAGCAGCCCGGGCGGTGGAGTAACTAATGAAAAACTGTTTTTT CASSPGGGVTNEKLFF
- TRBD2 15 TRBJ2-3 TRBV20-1 TGCAGTGGCGGACTAGCGGGGGGGAGCACAGATACGCAGTATTTT CSGGLAGGSTDTQYF
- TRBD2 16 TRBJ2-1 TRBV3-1 TGTGCCAGCAGCCCCACAAGCGGGGGCCCGTGGAATGAGCAGTTCTTT CASSPTSGGPWNEQFF
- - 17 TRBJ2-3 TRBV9 TGTGCCAGCAGCGTAGAGCCCGGGACTCGCGCTAAAGATACGCAGTATTTT CASSVEPGTRAKDTQYF
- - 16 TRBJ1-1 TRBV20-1 TGCAGTGCTAGAGATGGACGGGGGCACTGGGGCACTGAAGCTTTCTTT CSARDGRGHWGTEAFF
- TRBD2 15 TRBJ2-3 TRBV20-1 TGCAGTGCTAGAGATACTAGCGGGGGGGCAGATACGCAGTATTTT CSARDTSGGADTQYF
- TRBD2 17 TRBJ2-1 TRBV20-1 TGCAGTGCTAGAGGGCTAGCGGGGGGGCGATCCTACAATGAGCAGTTCTTC CSARGLAGGRSYNEQFF
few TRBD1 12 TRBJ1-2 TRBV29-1 TGCAGCGTTGCCAGGGGGGAGGGTGGCTACACCTTC CSVARGEGGYTF
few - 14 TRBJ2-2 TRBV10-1 TGCGCCAGCAGTGAGTCCAGTGGCACCGGGGAGCTGTTTTTT CASSESSGTGELFF
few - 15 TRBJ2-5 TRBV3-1 TGTGCCAGCACCCCGACTACAAACTCACTAGAGACCCAGTACTTC CASTPTTNSLETQYF
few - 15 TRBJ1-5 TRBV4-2 TGTGCCAGCAGCCAAGAGGTCAGGGGCAATCAGCCCCAGCATTTT CASSQEVRGNQPQHF
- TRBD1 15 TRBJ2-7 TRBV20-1 TGCAGTGCTAGAGGGTTTGCGGGACAGGGGTCCGAGCAGTACTTC CSARGFAGQGSEQYF
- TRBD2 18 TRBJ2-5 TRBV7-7 TGTGCCAGCAGCTTTGGGTCGTTTAGCGGGGAGGCCGAAGAGACCCAGTACTTC CASSFGSFSGEAEETQYF
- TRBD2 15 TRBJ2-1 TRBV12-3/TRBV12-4 TGTGCCAGCAGCCCACTAGCGGGGGGGACCAATGAGCAGTTCTTC CASSPLAGGTNEQFF
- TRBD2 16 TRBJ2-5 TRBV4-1 TGCGCCAGCAGCCAATCCAGCGGGGGGGCTATGGAGACCCAGTACTTC CASSQSSGGAMETQYF
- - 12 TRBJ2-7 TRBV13 TGTGCCAGCAGCACAGGGTCGTGGGAGCAGTACTTC CASSTGSWEQYF
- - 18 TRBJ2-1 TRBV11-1 TGTGCCAGCAGCTCGGGGGCAGGGGCGTGGGGATCCTACAATGAGCAGTTCTTC CASSSGAGAWGSYNEQFF
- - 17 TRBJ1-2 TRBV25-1 TGTGCCAGCAGTGAATTGGGTTCGACAGACCGTTTGTGGGGCTACACCTTC CASSELGSTDRLWGYTF
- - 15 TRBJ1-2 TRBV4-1 TGCGCCAGCAGCCCCTACGAGGTGGCCCGCTATGGCTACACCTTC CASSPYEVARYGYTF
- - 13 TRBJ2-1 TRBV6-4 TGTGCCAGCAGTGAGGTGCGGGACACCGAGCAGTTCTTC CASSEVRDTEQFF
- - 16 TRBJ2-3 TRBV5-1 TGCGCCAGCAGGGAGGACCCGGGGGTTTCCACAGATACGCAGTATTTT CASREDPGVSTDTQYF
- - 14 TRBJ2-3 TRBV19 TGTGCCAGTAGTTTAGAAGCTAGCACAGATACGCAGTATTTT CASSLEASTDTQYF
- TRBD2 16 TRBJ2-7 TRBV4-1 TGCGCCAGCAGCCAGGATACCCGGACTAGCTCTCCCGAGCAGTACTTC CASSQDTRTSSPEQYF
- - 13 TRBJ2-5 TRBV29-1 TGCAGCGTTGAAGGACAAGCGGTGGAGACCCAGTACTTC CSVEGQAVETQYF
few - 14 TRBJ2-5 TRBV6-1 TGTGCCAGCATCCCCCTCGGGGAAGTCGAGACCCAGTACTTC CASIPLGEVETQYF
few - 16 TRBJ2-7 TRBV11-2 TGTGCCAGCAGCTTAGTTTCGGCAGGATCTCCCTACGAGCAGTACTTC CASSLVSAGSPYEQYF
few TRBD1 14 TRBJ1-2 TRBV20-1 TGCAGTGCTAGTCAGGGACAGGGTCAATATGGCTACACCTTC CSASQGQGQYGYTF
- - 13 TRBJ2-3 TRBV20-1 TGCAGTGCTCTCACACAGGAAACAGATACGCAGTATTTT CSALTQETDTQYF
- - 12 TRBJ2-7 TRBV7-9 TGTGCCAGCAGCTCCTCGATGGTCGAGCAGTACTTC CASSSSMVEQYF
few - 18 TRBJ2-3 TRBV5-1 TGCGCCAGCAGCCGTAAACCGGGAGGACAGGGAGGAGCAGATACGCAGTATTTT CASSRKPGGQGGADTQYF
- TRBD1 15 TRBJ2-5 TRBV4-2 TGTGCCAGCAGCCAAGATTTCCAGGGGGAAGAGACCCAGTACTTC CASSQDFQGEETQYF
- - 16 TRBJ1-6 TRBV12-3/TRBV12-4 TGTGCCAGCAGTTTAGGGAAGGGCTCCTATAATTCACCCCTCCACTTT CASSLGKGSYNSPLHF
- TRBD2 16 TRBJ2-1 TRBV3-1 TGTGCCAGCAGCCAAGAGCCGGGACTAGCGGGGATTGAGCAGTTCTTC CASSQEPGLAGIEQFF
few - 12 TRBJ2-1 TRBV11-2 TGTGCCAGCAGCTTATTGGTTGGGGGGCAGTTCTTC CASSLLVGGQFF
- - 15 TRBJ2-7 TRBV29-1 TGCAGCGTTCAAACCTCACAGGGAGTGGGCTACGAGCAGTACTTC CSVQTSQGVGYEQYF
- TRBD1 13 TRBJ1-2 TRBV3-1 TGTGCCAGCAGCCCGGACAGGGCGAGGGGCTACACCTTC CASSPDRARGYTF
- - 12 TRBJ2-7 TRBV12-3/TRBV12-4 TGTGCCAGCAGTTTACTAGCAAGCGAGCAGTACTTC CASSLLASEQYF
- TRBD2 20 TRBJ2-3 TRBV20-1 TGCAGTGCTAGAGATTGGGGCGGGGGGGGGACGGCATTCGGCACAGATACGCAGTATTTT CSARDWGGGGTAFGTDTQYF
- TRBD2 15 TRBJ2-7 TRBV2 TGTGCCAGCAGTGTGCCTAGCGGGGGGACTTACGAGCAGTACTTC CASSVPSGGTYEQYF
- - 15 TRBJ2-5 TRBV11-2 TGTGCCAGCAGCTTAAATGCAGCGGGCCAAGCGACCCAGTACTTC CASSLNAAGQATQYF
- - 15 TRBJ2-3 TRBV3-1 TGTGCCAGCAGCCGACAGGCGGGTGTCGCAGATACGCAGTATTTT CASSRQAGVADTQYF
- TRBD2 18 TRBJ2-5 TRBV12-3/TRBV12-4 TGTGCCAGCAGCGTAGGACTAGCGGGAGGGCCTCTACAAGAGACCCAGTACTTC CASSVGLAGGPLQETQYF
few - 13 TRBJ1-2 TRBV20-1 TGCAGTGCTAGTTTGGACGTACTGGGGGGCTACACCTTC CSASLDVLGGYTF
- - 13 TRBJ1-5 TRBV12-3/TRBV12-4 TGTGCCAGCAGGGGGGGGGAGCATCAGCCCCAGCATTTT CASRGGEHQPQHF
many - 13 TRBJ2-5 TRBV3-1 TGTGCCAGCAGCCCACCGGGGAGGGAGACCCAGTACTTC CASSPPGRETQYF